The T cell receptor (beta chain) described here comes from a study of patients and donors after allogeneic stem cell transplantation. Germline CDR1 SGHRS, CDR2 YFSETQ. Trimming at V came to 3 bases and at J to 8 bases, leaving 3 bases not matched to a gene. The CDR3 is 13 residues long. TCRdb fed the RT-PCR reads into MiXCR, producing one record per CDR3 protein. This sample yields more than 850,000 distinct CDR3 sequences, of which approximately 18% are seen a single time; around 6% belongs to the top ten. The chain couples TRBV5-1 to TRBJ1-1; TRBD1 matches 11 bases. This receptor was obtained from a human donor who was either an allogeneic HSCT recipient or a stem cell or donor lymphocyte infusion donor (not recorded which). It is not recorded whose cells these are; they may come from a transplant donor. The sequencing input was blood, either unsorted or a sorted T cell fraction (not recorded which). CDR3 residues: CASSSGTGGEAFF. The DNA for the CDR3 is TGCGCCAGCAGCTCCGGGACAGGGGGAGAAGCTTTCTTT. The full variable domain, with the rest looked up from reference TRBV5-1 and TRBJ1-1, is KAGVTQTPRYLIKTRGQQVTLSCSPISGHRSVSWYQQTPGQGLQFLFEYFSETQRNKGNFPGRFSGRQFSNSRSEMNVSTLELGDSALYLCASSSGTGGEAFFGQGTRLTVV.